Shown below are 2 T cell receptor beta chains from a single sample sequenced in a study of human T cells and chemical hapten exposure. From the RACE reads, TCRdb called clonotypes with MiXCR, one entry per CDR3 protein. The sample records about 98,000 distinct CDR3 sequences, 10% to 11% being singletons. Time point in this sample: pre-sensitization, week 0. Described treatment: therapeutic diphenylcyclopropenone sensitization with weekly scalp DPC. The source was whole blood, collected in connection with sensitization to the hapten diphenylcyclopropenone (DPC). The receptors were gathered from a woman aged 55-75 years with alopecia areata. Some clones in this sample may be carry-over from other donors' samples.

This sequence joins TRBV19 and TRBJ2-7, with 9 nucleotides matching TRBD2. The germline V gene encodes CDR1 LNHDA and CDR2 SQIVND (reference sequence). The CDR3 is 15 residues long. V lost 5 bases to trimming and J lost 4 bases; unmatched junction nucleotides: 9. The CDR3 DNA reads as TGTGCCAGTAGTGGGGCTGCTAGCGGGGTATACGAGCAGTACTTC. Encoded protein: CASSGAASGVYEQYF.

For the CDR3, the DNA is TGTGCCTGGAGCAAAGGACAGGGTTTCTCCGAGCAGTACTTC. Amino acids: CAWSKGQGFSEQYF. The chain joins TRBV30 to TRBJ2-7; TRBD1 matches 8 bases. Trimming at V came to 3 bases and at J to 6 bases, leaving 10 bases not matched to a gene. The V gene's germline CDR1 is GTSNPN and CDR2 SVGIG (reference sequence). This CDR3 has 14 amino acids.